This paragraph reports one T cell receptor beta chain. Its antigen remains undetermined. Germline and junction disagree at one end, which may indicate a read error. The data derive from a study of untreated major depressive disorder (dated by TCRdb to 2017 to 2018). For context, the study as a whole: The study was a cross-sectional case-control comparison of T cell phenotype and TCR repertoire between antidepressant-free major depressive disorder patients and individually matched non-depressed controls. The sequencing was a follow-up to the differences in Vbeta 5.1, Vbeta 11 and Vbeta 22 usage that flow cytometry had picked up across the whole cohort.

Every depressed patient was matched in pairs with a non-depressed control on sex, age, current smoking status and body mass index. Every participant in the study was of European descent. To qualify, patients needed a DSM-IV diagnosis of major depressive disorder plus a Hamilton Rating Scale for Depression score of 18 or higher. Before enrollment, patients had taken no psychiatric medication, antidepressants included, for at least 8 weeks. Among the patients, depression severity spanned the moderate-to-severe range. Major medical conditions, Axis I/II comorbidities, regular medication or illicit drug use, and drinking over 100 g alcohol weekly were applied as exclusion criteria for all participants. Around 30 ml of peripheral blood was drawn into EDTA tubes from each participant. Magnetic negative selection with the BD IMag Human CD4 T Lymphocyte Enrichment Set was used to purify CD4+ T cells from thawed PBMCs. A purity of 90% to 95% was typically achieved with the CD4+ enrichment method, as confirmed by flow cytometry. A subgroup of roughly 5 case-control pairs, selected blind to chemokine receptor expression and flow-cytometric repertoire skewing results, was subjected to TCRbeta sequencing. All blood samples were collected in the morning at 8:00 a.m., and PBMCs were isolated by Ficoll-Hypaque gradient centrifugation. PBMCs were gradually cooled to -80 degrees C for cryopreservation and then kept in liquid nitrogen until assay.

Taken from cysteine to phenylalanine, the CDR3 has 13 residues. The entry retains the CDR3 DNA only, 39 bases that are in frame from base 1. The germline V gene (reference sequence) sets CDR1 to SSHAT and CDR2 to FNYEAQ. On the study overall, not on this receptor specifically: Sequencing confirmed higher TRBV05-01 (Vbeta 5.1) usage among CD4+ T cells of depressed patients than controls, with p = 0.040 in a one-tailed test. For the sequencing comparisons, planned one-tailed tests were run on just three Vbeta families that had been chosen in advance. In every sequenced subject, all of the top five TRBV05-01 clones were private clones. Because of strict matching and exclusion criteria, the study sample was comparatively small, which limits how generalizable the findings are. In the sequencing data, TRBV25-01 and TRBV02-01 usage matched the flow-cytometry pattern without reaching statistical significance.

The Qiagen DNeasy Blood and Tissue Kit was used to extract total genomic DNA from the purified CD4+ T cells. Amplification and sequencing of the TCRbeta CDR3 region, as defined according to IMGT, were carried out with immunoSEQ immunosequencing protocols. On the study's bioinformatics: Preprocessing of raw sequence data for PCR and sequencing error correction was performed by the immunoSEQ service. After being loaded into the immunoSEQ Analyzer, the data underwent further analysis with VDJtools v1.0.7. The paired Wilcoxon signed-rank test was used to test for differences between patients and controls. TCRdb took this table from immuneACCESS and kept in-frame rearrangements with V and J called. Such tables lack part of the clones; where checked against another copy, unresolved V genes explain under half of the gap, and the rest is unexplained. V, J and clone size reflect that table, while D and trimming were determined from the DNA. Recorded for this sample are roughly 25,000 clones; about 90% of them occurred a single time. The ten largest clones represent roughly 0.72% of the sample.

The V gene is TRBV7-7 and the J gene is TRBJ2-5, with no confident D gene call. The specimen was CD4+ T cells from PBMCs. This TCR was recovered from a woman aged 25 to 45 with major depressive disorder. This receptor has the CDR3 CASSFVPQETQYF. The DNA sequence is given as TGTGCTAGCAGCTTCGTCCCCCAAGAGACCCAGTACTTC.